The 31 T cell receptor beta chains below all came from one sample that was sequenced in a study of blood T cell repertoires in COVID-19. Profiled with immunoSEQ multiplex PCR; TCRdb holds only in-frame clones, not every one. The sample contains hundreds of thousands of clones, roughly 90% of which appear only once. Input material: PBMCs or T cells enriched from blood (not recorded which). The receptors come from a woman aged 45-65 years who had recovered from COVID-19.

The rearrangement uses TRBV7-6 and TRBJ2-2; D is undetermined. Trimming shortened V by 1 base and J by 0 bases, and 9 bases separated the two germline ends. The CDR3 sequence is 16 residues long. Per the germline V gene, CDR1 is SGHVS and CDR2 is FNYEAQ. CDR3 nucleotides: TGTGCCAGCAGCTTAGGTCGAGGTGCGAACACCGGGGAGCTGTTTTTT. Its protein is CASSLGRGANTGELFF.

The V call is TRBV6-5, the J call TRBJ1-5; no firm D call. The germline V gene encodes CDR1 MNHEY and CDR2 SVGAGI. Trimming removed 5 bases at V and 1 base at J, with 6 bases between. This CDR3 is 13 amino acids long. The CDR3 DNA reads TGTGCCAGCAGTATCAAAAGCAATCAGCCCCAGCATTTT. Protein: CASSIKSNQPQHF.

This CDR3 is CASSQLRLAANNEQFF. The CDR3, as DNA: TGTGCCAGCAGTCAACTCAGACTAGCAGCGAACAATGAGCAGTTCTTC. V gene TRBV28 combines with J gene TRBJ2-1, with 7 positions matching TRBD2. The CDR3 has 16 amino acids. Germline loops: CDR1 MDHEN, CDR2 SYDVKM. After removal of 5 bases from V and 5 bases from J, the junction contained 12 bases not matched to a gene.

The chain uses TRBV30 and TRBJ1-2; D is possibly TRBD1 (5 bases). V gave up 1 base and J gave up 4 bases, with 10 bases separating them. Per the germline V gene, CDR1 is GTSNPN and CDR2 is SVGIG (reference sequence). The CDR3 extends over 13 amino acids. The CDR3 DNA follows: TGTGCCTGGAGTGCGGGGGGTGGCTATGGCTACACCTTC. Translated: CAWSAGGGYGYTF.

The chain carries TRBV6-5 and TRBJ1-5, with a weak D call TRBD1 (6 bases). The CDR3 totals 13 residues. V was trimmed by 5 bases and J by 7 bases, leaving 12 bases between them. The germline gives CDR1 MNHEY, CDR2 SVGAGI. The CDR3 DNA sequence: TGTGCCAGCAGTCCAAGGGGACACCAGCCCCAGCATTTT. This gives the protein CASSPRGHQPQHF.

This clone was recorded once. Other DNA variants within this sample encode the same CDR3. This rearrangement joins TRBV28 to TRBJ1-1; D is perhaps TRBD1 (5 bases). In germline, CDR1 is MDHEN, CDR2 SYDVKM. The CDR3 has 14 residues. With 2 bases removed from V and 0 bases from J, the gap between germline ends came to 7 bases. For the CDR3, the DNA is TGTGCCAGCAGTTTACCAGGGATGAACACTGAAGCTTTCTTT. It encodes CASSLPGMNTEAFF.

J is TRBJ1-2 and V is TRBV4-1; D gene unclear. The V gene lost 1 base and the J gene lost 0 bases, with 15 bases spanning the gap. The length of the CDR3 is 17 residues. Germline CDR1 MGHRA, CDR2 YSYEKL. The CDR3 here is CASSQAPGGSTNYGYTF. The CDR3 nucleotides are TGCGCCAGCAGCCAAGCCCCCGGCGGGTCTACTAACTATGGCTACACCTTC.

The CDR3 protein is CASRYRMNTEAFF. The CDR3 DNA is TGTGCCAGCAGATACAGGATGAACACTGAAGCTTTCTTT. The chain has TRBV7-3 and TRBJ1-1; D possibly corresponds to TRBD1 (5 bases). The germline V gene encodes CDR1 SGHTA and CDR2 FQGTGA. This CDR3 has 13 amino acids. The V end lost 6 bases, the J end lost 0 bases, and 8 bases lay between the germline ends.

This CDR3 is CAISELANYNEQFF. In nucleotides, the CDR3 is TGTGCCATCAGTGAGCTAGCGAACTACAATGAGCAGTTCTTC. This chain joins TRBV10-3 and TRBJ2-1, with D maybe TRBD2 (6 bases). From germline, CDR1 is ENHRY and CDR2 SYGVKD. The V gene lost 2 bases and the J gene lost 3 bases, with 8 bases spanning the gap. The CDR3 length is 14 residues.

The chain's CDR3 is CASSTQTTGDNYGYTF. The CDR3 DNA sequence: TGTGCCAGCTCAACACAAACGACAGGGGACAACTATGGCTACACCTTC. The chain combines TRBV18 with TRBJ1-2; 8 bases align to TRBD1. The CDR3 consists of 16 residues. V shed 5 bases and J 2 bases; nucleotides not matched to a gene: 10. Germline V lookup: CDR1 KGHSH, CDR2 LQKENI.

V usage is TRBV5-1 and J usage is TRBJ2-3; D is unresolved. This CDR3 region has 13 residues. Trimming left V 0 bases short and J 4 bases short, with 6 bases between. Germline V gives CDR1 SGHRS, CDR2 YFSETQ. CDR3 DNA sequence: TGCGCCAGCAGCTTGGCCCCCTCAGATACGCAGTATTTT. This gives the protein CASSLAPSDTQYF.

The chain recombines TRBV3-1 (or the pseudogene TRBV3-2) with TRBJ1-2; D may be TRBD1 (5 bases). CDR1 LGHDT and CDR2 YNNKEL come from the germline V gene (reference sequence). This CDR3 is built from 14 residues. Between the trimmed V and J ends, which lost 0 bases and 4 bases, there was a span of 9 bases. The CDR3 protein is CASSQEGRVYGYTF. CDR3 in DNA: TGTGCCAGCAGCCAAGAGGGGCGTGTCTATGGCTACACCTTC.

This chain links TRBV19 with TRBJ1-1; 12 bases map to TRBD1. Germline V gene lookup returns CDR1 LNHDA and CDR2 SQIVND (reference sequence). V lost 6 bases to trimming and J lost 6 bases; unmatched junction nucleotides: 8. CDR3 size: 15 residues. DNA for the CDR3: TGTGCCAGTAGACAAGCGGGACAGGGGGCTGCTGAAGCTTTCTTT. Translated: CASRQAGQGAAEAFF.

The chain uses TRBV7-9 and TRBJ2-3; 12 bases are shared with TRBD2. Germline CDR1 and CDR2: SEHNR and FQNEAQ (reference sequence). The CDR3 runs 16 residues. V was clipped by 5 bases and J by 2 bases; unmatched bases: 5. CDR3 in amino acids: CASSLRTSGDTDTQYF. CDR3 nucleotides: TGTGCCAGCAGCCTACGGACTAGCGGGGACACAGATACGCAGTATTTT.

Here the CDR3 DNA reads TGTGCCAGCAGCGTAGGACTAGCGGGCGAAAAGAACAATGAGCAGTTCTTC. Protein: CASSVGLAGEKNNEQFF. This chain joins TRBV9 and TRBJ2-1, with TRBD2 matching 10 bases. The trim removed 0 bases at V and 5 bases at J, leaving 8 bases unmatched. The germline V gene has CDR1 SGDLS and CDR2 YYNGEE. The CDR3 sequence is 17 residues long.

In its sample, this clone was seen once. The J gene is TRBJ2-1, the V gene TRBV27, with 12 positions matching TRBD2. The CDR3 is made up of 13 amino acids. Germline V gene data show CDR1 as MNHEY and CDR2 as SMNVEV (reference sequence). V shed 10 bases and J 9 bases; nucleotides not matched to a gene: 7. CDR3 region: CAIRLAGAGEQFF. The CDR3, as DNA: TGTGCCATCAGACTAGCGGGAGCCGGTGAGCAGTTCTTC.

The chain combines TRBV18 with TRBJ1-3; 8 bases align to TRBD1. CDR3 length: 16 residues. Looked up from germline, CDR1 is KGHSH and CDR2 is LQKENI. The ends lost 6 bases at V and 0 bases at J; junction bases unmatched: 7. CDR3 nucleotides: TGTGCCAGCTCTACCAAACAGGGGGACTCTGGAAACACCATATATTTT. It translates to CASSTKQGDSGNTIYF.

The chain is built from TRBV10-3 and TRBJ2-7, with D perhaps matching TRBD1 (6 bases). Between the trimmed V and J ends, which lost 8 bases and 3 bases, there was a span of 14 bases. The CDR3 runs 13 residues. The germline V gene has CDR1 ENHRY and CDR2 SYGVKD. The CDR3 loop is CAIPRGSYYEQYF. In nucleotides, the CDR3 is TGTGCCATCCCTAGGGGGAGCTACTACGAGCAGTACTTC.

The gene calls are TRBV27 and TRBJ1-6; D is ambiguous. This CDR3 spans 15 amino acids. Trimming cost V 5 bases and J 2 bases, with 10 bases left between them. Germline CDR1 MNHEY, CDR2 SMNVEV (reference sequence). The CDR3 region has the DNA TGTGCCAGCAGTCTCCGCGGGCCCTATAATTCACCCCTCCACTTT. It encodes CASSLRGPYNSPLHF.

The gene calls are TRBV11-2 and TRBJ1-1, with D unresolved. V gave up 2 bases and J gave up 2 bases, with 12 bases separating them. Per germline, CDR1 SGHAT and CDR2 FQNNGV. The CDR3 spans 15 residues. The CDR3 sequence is CASSLQVSLNTEAFF. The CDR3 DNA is TGTGCCAGCAGCTTACAGGTATCGTTAAACACTGAAGCTTTCTTT.

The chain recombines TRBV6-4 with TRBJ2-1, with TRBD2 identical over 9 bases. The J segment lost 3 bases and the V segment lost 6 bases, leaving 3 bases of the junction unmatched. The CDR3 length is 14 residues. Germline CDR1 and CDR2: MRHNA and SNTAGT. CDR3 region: CASSRSGSYNEQFF. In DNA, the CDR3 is TGTGCCAGCAGCCGTAGCGGGAGCTACAATGAGCAGTTCTTC.

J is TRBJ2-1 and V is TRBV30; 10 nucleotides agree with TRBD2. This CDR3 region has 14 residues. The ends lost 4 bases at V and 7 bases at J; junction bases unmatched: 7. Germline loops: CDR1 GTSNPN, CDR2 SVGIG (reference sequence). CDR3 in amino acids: CAWKLAGLKNEQFF. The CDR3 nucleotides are TGTGCCTGGAAACTAGCGGGACTTAAGAATGAGCAGTTCTTC.

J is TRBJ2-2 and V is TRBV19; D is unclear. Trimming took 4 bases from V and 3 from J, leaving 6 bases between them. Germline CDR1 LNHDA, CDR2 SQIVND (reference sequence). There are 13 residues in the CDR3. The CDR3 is CASSNRDTGELFF. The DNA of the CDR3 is TGTGCCAGTAGTAACCGGGACACCGGGGAGCTGTTTTTT. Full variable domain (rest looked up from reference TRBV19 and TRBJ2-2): DGGITQSPKYLFRKEGQNVTLSCEQNLNHDAMYWYRQDPGQGLRLIYYSQIVNDFQKGDIAEGYSVSREKKESFPLTVTSAQKNPTAFYLCASSNRDTGELFFGEGSRLTVL.

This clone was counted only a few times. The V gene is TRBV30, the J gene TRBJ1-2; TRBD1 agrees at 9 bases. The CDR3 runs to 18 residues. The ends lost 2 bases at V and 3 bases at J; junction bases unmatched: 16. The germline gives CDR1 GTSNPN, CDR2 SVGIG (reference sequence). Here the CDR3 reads CAWSKSVSGTGRHYGYTF. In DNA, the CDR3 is TGTGCCTGGAGTAAGTCAGTAAGTGGGACAGGGCGGCACTATGGCTACACCTTC.

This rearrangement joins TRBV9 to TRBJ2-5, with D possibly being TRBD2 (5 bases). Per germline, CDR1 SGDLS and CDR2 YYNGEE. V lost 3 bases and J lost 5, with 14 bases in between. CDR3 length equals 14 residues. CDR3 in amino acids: CASSDGRGWETQYF. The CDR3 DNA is TGTGCCAGCAGCGACGGACGCGGGTGGGAGACCCAGTACTTC. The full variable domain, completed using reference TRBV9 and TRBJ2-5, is DSGVTQTPKHLITATGQRVTLRCSPRSGDLSVYWYQQSLDQGLQFLIQYYNGEERAKGNILERFSAQQFPDLHSELNLSSLELGDSALYFCASSDGRGWETQYFGPGTRLLVL.

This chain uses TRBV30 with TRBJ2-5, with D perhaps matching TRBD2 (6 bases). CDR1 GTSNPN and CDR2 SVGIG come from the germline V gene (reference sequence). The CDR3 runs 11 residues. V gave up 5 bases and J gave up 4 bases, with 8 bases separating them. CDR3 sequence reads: CAWVGGETQYF. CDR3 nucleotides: TGTGCCTGGGTGGGGGGAGAGACCCAGTACTTC.

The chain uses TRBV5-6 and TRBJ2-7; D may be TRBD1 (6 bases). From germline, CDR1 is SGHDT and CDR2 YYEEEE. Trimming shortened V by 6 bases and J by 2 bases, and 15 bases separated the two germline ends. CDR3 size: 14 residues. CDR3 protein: CASINGQGTYEQYF. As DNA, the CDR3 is TGTGCCAGCATAAATGGGCAGGGGACCTACGAGCAGTACTTC.

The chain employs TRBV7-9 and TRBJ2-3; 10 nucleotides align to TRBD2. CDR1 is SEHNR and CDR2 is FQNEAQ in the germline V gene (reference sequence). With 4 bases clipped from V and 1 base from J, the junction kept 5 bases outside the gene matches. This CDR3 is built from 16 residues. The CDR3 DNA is TGTGCCAGCAGCTCTCCGGGACTAGCGCGCACAGATACGCAGTATTTT. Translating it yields CASSSPGLARTDTQYF.

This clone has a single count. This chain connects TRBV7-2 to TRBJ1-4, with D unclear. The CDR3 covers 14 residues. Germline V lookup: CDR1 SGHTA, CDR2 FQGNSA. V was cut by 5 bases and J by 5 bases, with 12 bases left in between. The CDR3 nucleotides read TGTGCCAGCAGCACAAGTGGAGCGAATGAAAAACTGTTTTTT. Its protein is CASSTSGANEKLFF.

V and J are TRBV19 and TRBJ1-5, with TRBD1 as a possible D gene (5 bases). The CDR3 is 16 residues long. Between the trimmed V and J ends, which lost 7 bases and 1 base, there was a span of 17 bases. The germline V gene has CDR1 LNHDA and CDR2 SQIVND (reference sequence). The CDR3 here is CASTRARAGSNQPQHF. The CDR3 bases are TGTGCCAGTACCAGGGCTAGGGCCGGGAGCAATCAGCCCCAGCATTTT.

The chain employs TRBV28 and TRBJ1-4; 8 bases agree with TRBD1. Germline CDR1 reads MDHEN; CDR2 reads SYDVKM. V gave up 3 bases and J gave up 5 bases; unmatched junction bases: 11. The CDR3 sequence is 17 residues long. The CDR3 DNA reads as TGTGCCAGCAGTTTTACCGGGACAGGTGACCTAAATGAAAAACTGTTTTTT. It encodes CASSFTGTGDLNEKLFF. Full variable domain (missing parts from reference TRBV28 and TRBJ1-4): DVKVTQSSRYLVKRTGEKVFLECVQDMDHENMFWYRQDPGLGLRLIYFSYDVKMKEKGDIPEGYSVSREKKERFSLILESASTNQTSMYLCASSFTGTGDLNEKLFFGSGTQLSVL.